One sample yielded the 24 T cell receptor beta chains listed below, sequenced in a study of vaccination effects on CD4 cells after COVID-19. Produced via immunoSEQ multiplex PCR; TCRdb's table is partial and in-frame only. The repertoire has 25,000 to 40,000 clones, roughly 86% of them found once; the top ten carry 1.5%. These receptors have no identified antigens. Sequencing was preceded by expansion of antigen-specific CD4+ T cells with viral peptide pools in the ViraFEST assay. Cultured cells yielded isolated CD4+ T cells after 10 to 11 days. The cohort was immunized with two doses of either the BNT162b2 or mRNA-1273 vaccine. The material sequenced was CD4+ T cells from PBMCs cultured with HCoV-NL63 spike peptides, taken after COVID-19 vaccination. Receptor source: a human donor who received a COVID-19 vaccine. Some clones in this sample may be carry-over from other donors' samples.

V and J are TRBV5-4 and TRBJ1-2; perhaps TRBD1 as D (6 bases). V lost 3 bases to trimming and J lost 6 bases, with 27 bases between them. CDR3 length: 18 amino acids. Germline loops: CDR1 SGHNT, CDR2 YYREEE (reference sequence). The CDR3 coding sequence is TGTGCCAGCAGCTCCCCAGGGGCGCAGGGTTTGGGATCGGATGGCTACACCTTC. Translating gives CASSSPGAQGLGSDGYTF.

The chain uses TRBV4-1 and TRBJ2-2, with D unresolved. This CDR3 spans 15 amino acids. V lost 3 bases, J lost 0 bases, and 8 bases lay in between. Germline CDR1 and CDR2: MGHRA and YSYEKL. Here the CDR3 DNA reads TGCGCCAGCAGCCATTCCCTAGCGAACACCGGGGAGCTGTTTTTT. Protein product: CASSHSLANTGELFF.

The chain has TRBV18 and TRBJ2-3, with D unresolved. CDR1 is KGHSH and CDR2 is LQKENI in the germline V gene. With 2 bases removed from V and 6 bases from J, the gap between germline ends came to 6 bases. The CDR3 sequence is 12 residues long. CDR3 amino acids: CASSPYGDTQYF. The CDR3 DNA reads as TGTGCCAGCTCACCATATGGGGATACGCAGTATTTT.

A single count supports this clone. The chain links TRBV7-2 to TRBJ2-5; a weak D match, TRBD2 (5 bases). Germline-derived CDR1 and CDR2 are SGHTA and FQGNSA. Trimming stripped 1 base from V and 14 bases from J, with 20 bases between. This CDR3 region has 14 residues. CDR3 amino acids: CASSLGIGSDSKYF. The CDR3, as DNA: TGTGCCAGCAGCTTAGGAATAGGTTCGGACTCCAAATACTTC.

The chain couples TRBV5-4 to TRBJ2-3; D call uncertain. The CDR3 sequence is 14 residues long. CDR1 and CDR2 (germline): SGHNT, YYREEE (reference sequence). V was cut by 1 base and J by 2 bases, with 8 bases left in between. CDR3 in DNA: TGTGCCAGCAGCTTGCTCGACATCACAGATACGCAGTATTTT. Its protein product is CASSLLDITDTQYF.

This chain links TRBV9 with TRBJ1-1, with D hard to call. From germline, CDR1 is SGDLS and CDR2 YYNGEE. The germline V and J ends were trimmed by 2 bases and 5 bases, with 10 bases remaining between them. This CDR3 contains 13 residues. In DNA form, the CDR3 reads TGTGCCAGCAGCGTCTCCTTTCGGACTGAAGCTTTCTTT. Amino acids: CASSVSFRTEAFF.

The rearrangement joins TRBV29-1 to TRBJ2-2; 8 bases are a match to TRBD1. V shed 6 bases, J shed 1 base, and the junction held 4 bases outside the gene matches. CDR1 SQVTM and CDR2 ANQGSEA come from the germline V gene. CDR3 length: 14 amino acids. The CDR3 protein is CSVTGTGNTGELFF. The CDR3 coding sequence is TGCAGCGTGACCGGGACAGGGAACACCGGGGAGCTGTTTTTT.

CDR3 nucleotide sequence: TGTGCCAGCAGCTTAGCGCGTGGGGGACAGGGAAACATTCAGTACTTC. It encodes CASSLARGGQGNIQYF. The V call is TRBV7-2, the J call TRBJ2-4; 9 bases are shared with TRBD1. Germline CDR1 is SGHTA and CDR2 is FQGNSA. This CDR3 is 16 amino acids long. J lost 6 bases, V lost 0 bases, and 6 bases had no gene match.

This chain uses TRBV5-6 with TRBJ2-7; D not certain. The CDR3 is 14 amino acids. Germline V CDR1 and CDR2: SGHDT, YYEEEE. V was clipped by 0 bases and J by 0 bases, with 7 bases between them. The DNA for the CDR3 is TGTGCCAGCAGCTTGGGCCCAAGCTCCTACGAGCAGTACGTC. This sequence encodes CASSLGPSSYEQYV.

In nucleotides, the CDR3 is TGTGCCAGCAGCTTAATTCCCGGGACAGAGACACGCTATGGCTACACCTTC. This gives the protein CASSLIPGTETRYGYTF. The rearrangement links TRBV7-3 to TRBJ1-2, with TRBD1 matching over 7 bases. This CDR3 contains 17 residues. With 1 base clipped from V and 4 bases from J, the junction kept 12 bases outside the gene matches. Germline V gene sequence: CDR1 SGHTA, CDR2 FQGTGA.

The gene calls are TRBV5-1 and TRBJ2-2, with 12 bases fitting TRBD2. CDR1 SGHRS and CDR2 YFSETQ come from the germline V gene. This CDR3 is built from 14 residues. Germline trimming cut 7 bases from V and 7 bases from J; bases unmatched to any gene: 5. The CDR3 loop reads CASRWTSGNGELFF. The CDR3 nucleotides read TGCGCCAGCCGCTGGACTAGCGGGAACGGGGAGCTGTTTTTT.

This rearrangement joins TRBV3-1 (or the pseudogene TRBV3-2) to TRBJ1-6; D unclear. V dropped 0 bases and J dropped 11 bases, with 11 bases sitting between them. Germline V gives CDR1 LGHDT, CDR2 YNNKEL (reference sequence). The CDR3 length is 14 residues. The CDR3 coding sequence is TGTGCCAGCAGCCAAGATTGGGATGCGGCACCCCTCCACTTT. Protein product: CASSQDWDAAPLHF.

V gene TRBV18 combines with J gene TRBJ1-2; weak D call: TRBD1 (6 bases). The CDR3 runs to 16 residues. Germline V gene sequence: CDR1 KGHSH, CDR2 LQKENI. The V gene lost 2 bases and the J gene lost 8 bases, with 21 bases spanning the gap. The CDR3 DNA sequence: TGTGCCAGCTCACCAGAAGGCGGAGGGGGACTAAGGGGCTACACCTTC. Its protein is CASSPEGGGGLRGYTF.

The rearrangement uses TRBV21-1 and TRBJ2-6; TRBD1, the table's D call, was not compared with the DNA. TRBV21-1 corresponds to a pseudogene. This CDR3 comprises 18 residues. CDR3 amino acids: CASSPSLRYDMGANVLTF. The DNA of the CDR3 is TGTGCCAGCAGCCCCTCTTTACGATATGACATGGGGGCCAACGTCCTGACTTTC.

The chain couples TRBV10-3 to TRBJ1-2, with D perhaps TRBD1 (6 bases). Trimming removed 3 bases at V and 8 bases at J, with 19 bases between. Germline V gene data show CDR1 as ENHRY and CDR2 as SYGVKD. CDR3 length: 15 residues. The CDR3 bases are TGTGCCATCAGTGATCCGGGACATCCGTCAAGCGGCTACACCTTC. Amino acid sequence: CAISDPGHPSSGYTF.

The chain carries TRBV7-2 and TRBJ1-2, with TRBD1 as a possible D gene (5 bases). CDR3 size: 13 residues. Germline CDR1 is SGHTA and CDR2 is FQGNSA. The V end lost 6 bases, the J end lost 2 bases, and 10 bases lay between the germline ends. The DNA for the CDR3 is TGTGCCAGCAGTTCGACAGCAAACTATGGCTACACCTTC. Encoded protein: CASSSTANYGYTF.

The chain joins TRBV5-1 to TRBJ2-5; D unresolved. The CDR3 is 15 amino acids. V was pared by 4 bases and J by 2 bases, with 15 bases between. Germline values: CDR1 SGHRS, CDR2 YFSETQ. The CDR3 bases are TGCGCCAGCAGCACCCAAACCGGGCCTCAAGAGACCCAGTACTTC. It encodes CASSTQTGPQETQYF.

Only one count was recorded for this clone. The CDR3 DNA is TGTGCCACTGGTAGGAACACCGGGGAGCTGTTTTTT. As protein: CATGRNTGELFF. The chain joins TRBV24-1 to TRBJ2-2, with no clear D. Deletions cut 10 bases from V and 1 base from J, with 6 bases between. This CDR3 is 12 amino acids long. The germline gives CDR1 KGHDR, CDR2 SFDVKD.

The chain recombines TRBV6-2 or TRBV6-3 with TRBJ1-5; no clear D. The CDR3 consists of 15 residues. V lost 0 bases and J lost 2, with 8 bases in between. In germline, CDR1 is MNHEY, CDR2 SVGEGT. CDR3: CASSYSPQRNQPQHF. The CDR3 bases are TGTGCCAGCAGTTACTCCCCTCAGCGCAATCAGCCCCAGCATTTT.

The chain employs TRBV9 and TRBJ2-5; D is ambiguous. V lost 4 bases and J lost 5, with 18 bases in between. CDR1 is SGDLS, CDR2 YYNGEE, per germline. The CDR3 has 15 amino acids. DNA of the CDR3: TGTGCCAGCAGCCCTGAGTATCCTGGGCGCGAGACCCAGTACTTC. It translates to CASSPEYPGRETQYF. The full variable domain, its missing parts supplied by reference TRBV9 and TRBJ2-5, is DSGVTQTPKHLITATGQRVTLRCSPRSGDLSVYWYQQSLDQGLQFLIQYYNGEERAKGNILERFSAQQFPDLHSELNLSSLELGDSALYFCASSPEYPGRETQYFGPGTRLLVL.

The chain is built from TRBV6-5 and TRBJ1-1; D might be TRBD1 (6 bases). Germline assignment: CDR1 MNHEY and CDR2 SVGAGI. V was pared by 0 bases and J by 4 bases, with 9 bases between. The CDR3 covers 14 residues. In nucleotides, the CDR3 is TGTGCCAGCAGTTACTCGAGGGGGGTCACTGAAGCTTTCTTT. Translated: CASSYSRGVTEAFF.

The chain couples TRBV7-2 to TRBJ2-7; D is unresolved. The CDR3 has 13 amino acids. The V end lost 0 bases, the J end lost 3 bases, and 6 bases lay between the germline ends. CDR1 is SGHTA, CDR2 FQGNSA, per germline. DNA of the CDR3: TGTGCCAGCAGCTTAGCAGCTAACTACGAGCAGTACGTC. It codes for CASSLAANYEQYV.

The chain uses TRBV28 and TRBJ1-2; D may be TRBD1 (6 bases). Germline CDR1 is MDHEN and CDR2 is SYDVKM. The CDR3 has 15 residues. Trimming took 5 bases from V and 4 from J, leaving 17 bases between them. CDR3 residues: CASSSQGHNFYGYTF. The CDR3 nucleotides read TGTGCCAGCAGTAGCCAGGGACACAATTTCTATGGCTACACCTTC.

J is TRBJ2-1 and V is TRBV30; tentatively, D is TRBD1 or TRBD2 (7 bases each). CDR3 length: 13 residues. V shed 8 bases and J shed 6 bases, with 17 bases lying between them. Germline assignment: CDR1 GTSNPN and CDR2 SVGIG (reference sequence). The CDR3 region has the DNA TGTGCCGGGGAGGGACAGACTTTCAATGAGCAGTTCTTC. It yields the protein CAGEGQTFNEQFF.